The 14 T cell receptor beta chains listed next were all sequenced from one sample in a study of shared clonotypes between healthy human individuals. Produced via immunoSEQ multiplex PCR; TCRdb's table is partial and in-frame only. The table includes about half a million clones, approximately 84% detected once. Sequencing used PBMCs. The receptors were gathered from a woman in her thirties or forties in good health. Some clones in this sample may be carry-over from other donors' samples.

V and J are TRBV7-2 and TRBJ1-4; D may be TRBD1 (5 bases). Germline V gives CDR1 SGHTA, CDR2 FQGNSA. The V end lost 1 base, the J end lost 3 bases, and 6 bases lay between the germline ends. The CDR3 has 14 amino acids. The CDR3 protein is CASSLGGPNEKLFF. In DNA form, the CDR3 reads TGTGCCAGCAGCTTAGGGGGACCTAATGAAAAACTGTTTTTT.

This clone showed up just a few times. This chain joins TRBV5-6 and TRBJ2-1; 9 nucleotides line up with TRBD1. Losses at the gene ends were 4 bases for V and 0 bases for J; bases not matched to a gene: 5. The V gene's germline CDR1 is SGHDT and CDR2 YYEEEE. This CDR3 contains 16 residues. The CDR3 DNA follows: TGTGCCAGCAGCCGGGGGACAGGGTCCTCCTACAATGAGCAGTTCTTC. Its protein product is CASSRGTGSSYNEQFF.

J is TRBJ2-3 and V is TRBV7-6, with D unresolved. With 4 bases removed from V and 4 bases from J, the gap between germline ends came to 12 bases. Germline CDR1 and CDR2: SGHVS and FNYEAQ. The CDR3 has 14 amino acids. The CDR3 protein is CASSSDPGPDTQYF. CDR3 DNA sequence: TGTGCCAGCAGCTCAGACCCCGGCCCAGATACGCAGTATTTT.

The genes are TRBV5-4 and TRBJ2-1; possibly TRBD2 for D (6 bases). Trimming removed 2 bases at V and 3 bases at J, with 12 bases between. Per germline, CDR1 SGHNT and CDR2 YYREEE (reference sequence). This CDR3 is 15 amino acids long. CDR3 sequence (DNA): TGTGCCAGCAGCTTTATGGGGGGTTTCTACAATGAGCAGTTCTTC. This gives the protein CASSFMGGFYNEQFF.

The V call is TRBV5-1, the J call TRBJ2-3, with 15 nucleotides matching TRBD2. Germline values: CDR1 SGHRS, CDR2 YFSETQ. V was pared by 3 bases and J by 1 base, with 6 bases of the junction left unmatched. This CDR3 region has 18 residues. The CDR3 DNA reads TGCGCCAGCAGCTCCCGGACTAGCGGGAGGGGGGGCACAGATACGCAGTATTTT. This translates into CASSSRTSGRGGTDTQYF.

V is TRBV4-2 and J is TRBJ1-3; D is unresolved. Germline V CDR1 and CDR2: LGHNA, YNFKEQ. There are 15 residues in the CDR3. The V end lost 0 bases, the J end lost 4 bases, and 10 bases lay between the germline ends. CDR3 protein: CASSQEGESGNTIYF. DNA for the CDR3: TGTGCCAGCAGCCAAGAGGGAGAGTCAGGAAACACCATATATTTT.

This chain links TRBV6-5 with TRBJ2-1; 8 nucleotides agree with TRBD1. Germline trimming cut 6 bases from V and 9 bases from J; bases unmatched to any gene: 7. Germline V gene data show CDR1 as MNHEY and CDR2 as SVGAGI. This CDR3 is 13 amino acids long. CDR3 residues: CASRVQGASEQFF. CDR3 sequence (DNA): TGTGCCAGCAGGGTGCAGGGGGCAAGTGAGCAGTTCTTC.

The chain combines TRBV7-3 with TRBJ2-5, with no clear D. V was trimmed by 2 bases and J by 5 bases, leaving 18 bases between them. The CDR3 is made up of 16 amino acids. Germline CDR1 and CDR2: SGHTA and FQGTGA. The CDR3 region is CASSLRPMRTWETQYF. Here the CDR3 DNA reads TGTGCCAGCAGCTTACGGCCCATGAGAACATGGGAGACCCAGTACTTC. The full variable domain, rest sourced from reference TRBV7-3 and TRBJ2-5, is GAGVSQTPSNKVTEKGKYVELRCDPISGHTALYWYRQSLGQGPEFLIYFQGTGAADDSGLPNDRFFAVRPEGSVSTLKIQRTERGDSAVYLCASSLRPMRTWETQYFGPGTRLLVL.

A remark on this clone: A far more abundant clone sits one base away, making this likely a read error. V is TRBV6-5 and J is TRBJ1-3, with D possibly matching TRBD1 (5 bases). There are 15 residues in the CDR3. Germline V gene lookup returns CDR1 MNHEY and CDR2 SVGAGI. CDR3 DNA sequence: TGTGCCAGCAGTTACGGTCAGGGAGCCGGAAACACCGTATATTTT. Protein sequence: CASSYGQGAGNTVYF.

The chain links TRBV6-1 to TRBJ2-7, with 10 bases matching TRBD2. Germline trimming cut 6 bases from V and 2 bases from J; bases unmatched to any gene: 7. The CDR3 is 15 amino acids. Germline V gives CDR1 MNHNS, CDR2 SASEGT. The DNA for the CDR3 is TGTGCCAGCAGAGTAGCGGGAGGAATAACCTACGAGCAGTACTTC. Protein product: CASRVAGGITYEQYF.

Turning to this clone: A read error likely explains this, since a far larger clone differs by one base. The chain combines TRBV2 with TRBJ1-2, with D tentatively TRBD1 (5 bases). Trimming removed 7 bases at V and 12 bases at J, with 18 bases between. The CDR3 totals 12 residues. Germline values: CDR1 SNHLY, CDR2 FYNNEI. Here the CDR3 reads CASTSDSRGHTF. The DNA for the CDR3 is TGTGCCAGCACCTCCGACTCCCGGGGCCACACCTTC. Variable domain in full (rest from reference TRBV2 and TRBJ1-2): EPEVTQTPSHQVTQMGQEVILRCVPISNHLYFYWYRQILGQKVEFLVSFYNNEISEKSEIFDDQFSVERPDGSNFTLKIRSTKLEDSAMYFCASTSDSRGHTFGSGTRLTVV.

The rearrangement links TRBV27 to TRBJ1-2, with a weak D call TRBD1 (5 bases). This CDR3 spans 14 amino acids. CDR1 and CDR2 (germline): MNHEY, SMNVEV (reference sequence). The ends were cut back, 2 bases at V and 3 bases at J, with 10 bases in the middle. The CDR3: CASSLARGDYGYTF. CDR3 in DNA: TGTGCCAGCAGTTTAGCGAGAGGGGACTATGGCTACACCTTC.

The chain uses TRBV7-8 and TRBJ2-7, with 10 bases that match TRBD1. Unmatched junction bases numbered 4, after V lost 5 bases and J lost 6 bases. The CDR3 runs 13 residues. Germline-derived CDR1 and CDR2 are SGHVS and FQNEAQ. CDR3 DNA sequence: TGTGCCAGCAGCCGGGACAGGGGACGCGAGCAGTACTTC. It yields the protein CASSRDRGREQYF. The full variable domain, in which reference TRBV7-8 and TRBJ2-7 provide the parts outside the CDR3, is GAGVSQSPRYKVAKRGQDVALRCDPISGHVSLFWYQQALGQGPEFLTYFQNEAQLDKSGLPSDRFFAERPEGSVSTLKIQRTQQEDSAVYLCASSRDRGREQYFGPGTRLTVT.

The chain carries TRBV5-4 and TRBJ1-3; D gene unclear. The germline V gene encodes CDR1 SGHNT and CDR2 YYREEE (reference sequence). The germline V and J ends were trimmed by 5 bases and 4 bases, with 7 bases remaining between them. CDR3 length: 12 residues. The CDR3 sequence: CASSPEGNTIYF. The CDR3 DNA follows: TGTGCCAGCAGTCCGGAGGGAAACACCATATATTTT.